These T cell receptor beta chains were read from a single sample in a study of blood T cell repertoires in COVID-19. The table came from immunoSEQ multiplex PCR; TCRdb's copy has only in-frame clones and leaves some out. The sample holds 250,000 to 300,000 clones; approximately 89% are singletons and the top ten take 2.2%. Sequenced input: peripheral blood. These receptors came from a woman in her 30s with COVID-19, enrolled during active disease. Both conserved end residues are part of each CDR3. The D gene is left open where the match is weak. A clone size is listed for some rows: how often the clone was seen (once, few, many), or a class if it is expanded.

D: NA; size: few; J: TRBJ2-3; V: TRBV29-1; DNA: TGCAGCGTTGCGCGGACTAGCACAGATACGCAGTATTTT; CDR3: CSVARTSTDTQYF
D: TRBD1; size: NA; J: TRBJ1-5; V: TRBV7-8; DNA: TGTGCCAGCAGCTTAGGACAGGGCGGTCAGCCCCAGCATTTT; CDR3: CASSLGQGGQPQHF
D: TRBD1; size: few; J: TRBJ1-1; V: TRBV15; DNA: TGTGCCACCAGCAGGGAGACAGGGCCAACAGATGAAGCTTTCTTT; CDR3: CATSRETGPTDEAFF
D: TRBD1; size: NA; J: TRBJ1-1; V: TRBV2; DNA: TGTGCCAGCCAAACAGACAGGGGAGGGTACACTGAAGCTTTCTTT; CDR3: CASQTDRGGYTEAFF
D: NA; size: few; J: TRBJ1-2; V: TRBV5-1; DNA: TGCGCCAGCAGCCCCCAAACGACAGAGAGTGCCTACACCTTC; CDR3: CASSPQTTESAYTF
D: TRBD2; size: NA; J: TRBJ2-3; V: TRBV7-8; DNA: TGTGCCAGCAGCCTTTTTAGCGGGAGGCGTGCAGATACGCAGTATTTT; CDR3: CASSLFSGRRADTQYF
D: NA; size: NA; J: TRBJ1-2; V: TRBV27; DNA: TGTGCCAGCAGTCGCCGACAGTTAGACGGAGTCTACACCTTC; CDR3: CASSRRQLDGVYTF
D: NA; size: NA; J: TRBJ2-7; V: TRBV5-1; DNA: TGCGCCAGCAGCTTGTTCGGGGAAACCTACGAGCAGTACTTC; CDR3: CASSLFGETYEQYF
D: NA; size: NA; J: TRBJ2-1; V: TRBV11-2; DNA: TGTGCCAGCAGCTTTATCTCCGGGGTCAGCTACAATGAGCAGTTCTTC; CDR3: CASSFISGVSYNEQFF
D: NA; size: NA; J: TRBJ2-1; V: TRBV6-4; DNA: TGTGCCAGCAGTGACTTTTCGAATGAGCAGTTCTTC; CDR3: CASSDFSNEQFF
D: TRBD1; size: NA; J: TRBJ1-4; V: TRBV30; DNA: TGTGCCTGGAGTCAGGGGGTAGGATTGGGTGAAAAACTGTTTTTT; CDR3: CAWSQGVGLGEKLFF
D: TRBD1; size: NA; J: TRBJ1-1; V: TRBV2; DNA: TGTGCCAGCTCCCAGGGGGAGAACACTGAAGCTTTCTTT; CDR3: CASSQGENTEAFF
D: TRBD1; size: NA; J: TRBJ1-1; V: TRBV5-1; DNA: TGCGCCAGCAGCCCCGGACAGGGATTCACTGAAGCTTTCTTT; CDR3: CASSPGQGFTEAFF
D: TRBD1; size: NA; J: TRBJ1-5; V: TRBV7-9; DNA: TGTGCCAGCAGCTTAACGCAGGGGGTCCAGCCCCAGCATTTT; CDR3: CASSLTQGVQPQHF
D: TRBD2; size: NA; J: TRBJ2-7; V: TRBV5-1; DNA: TGCGCCAGCAGCCCACTAGCGGGAGGGACCTACGAGCAGTACTTC; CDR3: CASSPLAGGTYEQYF
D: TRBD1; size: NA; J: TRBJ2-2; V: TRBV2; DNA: TGTGCCAGCAGTGTTGACAGGGTGTACAACACCGGGGAGCTGTTTTTT; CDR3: CASSVDRVYNTGELFF
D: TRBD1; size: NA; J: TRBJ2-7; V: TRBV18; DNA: TGTGCCAGCTCACCAGAGGGACAGGGTCGGGAGCAGTACTTC; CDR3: CASSPEGQGREQYF
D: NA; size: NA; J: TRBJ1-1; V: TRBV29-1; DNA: TGCAGCGTTACCTCCCAGGGGAACACTGAAGCTTTCTTT; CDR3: CSVTSQGNTEAFF
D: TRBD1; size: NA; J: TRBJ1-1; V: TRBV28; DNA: TGTGCCAGCAGTTCCGGGACAGGGCCCCCGAACACTGAAGCTTTCTTT; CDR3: CASSSGTGPPNTEAFF
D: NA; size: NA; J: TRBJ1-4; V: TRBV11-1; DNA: TGTGCCAGCAGCTTAAAAACAGGGCGCGGCGTCGAAAAACTGTTTTTT; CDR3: CASSLKTGRGVEKLFF
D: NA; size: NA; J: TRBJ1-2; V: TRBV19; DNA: TGTGCCAGTAGTATCGTGGGCTTTAACTATGGCTACACCTTC; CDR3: CASSIVGFNYGYTF
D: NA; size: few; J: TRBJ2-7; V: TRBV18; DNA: TGTGCCAGCTCACCCTCCCCCTACGAGCAGTACTTC; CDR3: CASSPSPYEQYF
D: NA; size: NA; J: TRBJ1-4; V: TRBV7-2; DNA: TGTGCCAGCAGCTTTGGGGGCGCGAATGAAAAACTGTTTTTT; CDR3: CASSFGGANEKLFF
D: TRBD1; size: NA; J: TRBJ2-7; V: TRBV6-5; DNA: TGTGCCAGCAGCCCGGGACAGGGGGCTCGAGAGCAGTACTTC; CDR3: CASSPGQGAREQYF
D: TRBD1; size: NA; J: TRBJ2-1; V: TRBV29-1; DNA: TGCAGCGCCCTGGGACAGGGGGCAGGGAATGAGCAGTTCTTC; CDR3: CSALGQGAGNEQFF
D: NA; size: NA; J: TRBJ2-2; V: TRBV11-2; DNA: TGTGCCGCGAACAGGGTCGGAGTCGGGGAGCTGTTTTTT; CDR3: CAANRVGVGELFF
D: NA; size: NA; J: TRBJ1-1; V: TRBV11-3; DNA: TGTGCCAGCAGCTTAGCAGGGCTGAACACTGAAGCTTTCTTT; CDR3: CASSLAGLNTEAFF
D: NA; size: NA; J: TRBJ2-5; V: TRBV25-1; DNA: TGTGCCAGCAGTAGCTTTGTTGAGGAGACCCAGTACTTC; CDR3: CASSSFVEETQYF
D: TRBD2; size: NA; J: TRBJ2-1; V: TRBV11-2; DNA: TGTGCCAGCAGCCTATGGACTAGCGGGATGAGCTCCTACAATGAGCAGTTCTTC; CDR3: CASSLWTSGMSSYNEQFF
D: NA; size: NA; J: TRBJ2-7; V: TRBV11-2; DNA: TGTGCCAGCAGCTCCTCTTACGAGCAGTACTTC; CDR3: CASSSSYEQYF
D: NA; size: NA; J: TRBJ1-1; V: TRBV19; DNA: TGTGCCAGTAGTCGACAGCAAATGAACACTGAAGCTTTCTTT; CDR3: CASSRQQMNTEAFF
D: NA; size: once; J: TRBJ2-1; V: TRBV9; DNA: TGTGCCAGCAGCGTGGGACTCCAGAGCTCCTACAATGAGCAGTTCTTC; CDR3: CASSVGLQSSYNEQFF
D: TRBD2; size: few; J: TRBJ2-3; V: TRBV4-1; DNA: TGCGCCAGCAGCCACCGACTAGCGGGAGGGGGCACAGATACGCAGTATTTT; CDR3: CASSHRLAGGGTDTQYF
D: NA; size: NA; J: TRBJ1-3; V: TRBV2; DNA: TGTGCCAGCAGTGCATGGGACACGAGCCCTGCCCTACGCTCTGGAAACACCATATATTTT; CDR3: CASSAWDTSPALRSGNTIYF
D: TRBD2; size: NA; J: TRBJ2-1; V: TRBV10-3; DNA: TGTGCCATCAGGGATACTAGCGGGAAATACAATGAGCAGTTCTTC; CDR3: CAIRDTSGKYNEQFF
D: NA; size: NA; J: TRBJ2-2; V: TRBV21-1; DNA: TGTGCCAGCAGCAAAAAGTGTCTAGCGGGAGGGCGTGGCACCGGGGAGCTGTTTTTT; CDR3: CASSKKCLAGGRGTGELFF
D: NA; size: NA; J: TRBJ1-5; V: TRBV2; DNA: TGTGCCAGCAGTGAAATAGGGCGGGAACAGCCCCAGCATTTT; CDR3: CASSEIGREQPQHF
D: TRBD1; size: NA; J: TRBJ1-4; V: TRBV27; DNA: TGTGCCAGCAGCTCCGGTGGGACAGGGGGTGAAAAACTGTTTTTT; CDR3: CASSSGGTGGEKLFF
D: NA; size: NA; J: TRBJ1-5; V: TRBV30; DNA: TGTGCCTGGAGCGCTACAGGCTATAGCAATCAGCCCCAGCATTTT; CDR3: CAWSATGYSNQPQHF
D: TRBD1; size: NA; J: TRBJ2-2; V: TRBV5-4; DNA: TGTGCCAGCAGCAGGACAGGGACCGGGGAGCTGTTTTTT; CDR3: CASSRTGTGELFF
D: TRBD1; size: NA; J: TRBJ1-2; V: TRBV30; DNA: TGTGCGAGGGGGCGCGAGGACTATGGCTACACCTTC; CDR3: CARGREDYGYTF
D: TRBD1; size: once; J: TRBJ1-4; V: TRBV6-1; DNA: TGTGCCAGCAGTGAAAACAGGGGGCACGAAAAACTGTTTTTT; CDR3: CASSENRGHEKLFF